These 27 T cell receptor beta chains originate from one sample sequenced in a study of shared clonotypes between healthy human individuals (dated by TCRdb to the early 2020s). The library was generated by the immunoSEQ multiplex PCR assay. Drawn from immuneACCESS, this table holds only the in-frame rearrangements with V and J called that TCRdb kept. Clones are partly lost; checked studies trace under half to an unresolved V gene and leave the rest unexplained. The sample table contains 2.3 million or so clones; only one count was recorded for approximately 93% of them. The ten most abundant clones make up under 0.45% of the sample. What was sequenced was naive CD4+ T cells from PBMCs. The cell subset or site label, as the study defines it: CD45RA+ positively selected. These TCRs come from a man between 18 and 29 years old in good health. Some clones in this sample may be carry-over from other donors' samples.

Details on this clone: Other DNA sequences from this sample encode an identical CDR3 as well. The chain couples TRBV7-3 to TRBJ2-5; 9 bases fit TRBD1. V dropped 0 bases and J dropped 4; count of bases not matched to a gene: 3. Germline lookup yields CDR1 SGHTA and CDR2 FQGTGA. The CDR3 length is 15 residues. The CDR3 DNA reads as TGTGCCAGCAGCTTAACGGGACAGGGAGGAGAGACCCAGTACTTC. This gives the protein CASSLTGQGGETQYF.

This sequence joins TRBV7-9 and TRBJ1-2, with a weak D call TRBD1 (5 bases). This CDR3 region has 14 residues. Deletions cut 4 bases from V and 8 bases from J, with 17 bases between. Per germline, CDR1 SEHNR and CDR2 FQNEAQ (reference sequence). DNA of the CDR3: TGTGCCAGCAGCTCCTCTAGGGACTTTTTAGGCTACACCTTC. This sequence encodes CASSSSRDFLGYTF.

The rearrangement joins TRBV5-8 to TRBJ2-1; D perhaps matches TRBD1 (5 bases). The CDR3 consists of 16 residues. Per the germline V gene, CDR1 is SGHTS and CDR2 is YDEGEE. V was cut by 4 bases and J by 4 bases, with 18 bases left in between. CDR3 nucleotide sequence: TGTGCCAGCAGCCCAGTTTGGGGCAGCCTTTACAATGAGCAGTTCTTC. Its protein product is CASSPVWGSLYNEQFF.

A single count supports this clone. The genes are TRBV7-9 and TRBJ2-5, with TRBD1 identical over 7 bases. CDR1 is SEHNR and CDR2 is FQNEAQ in the germline V gene (reference sequence). J gave up 9 bases and V 5 bases, and 15 bases lay outside the gene matches. The CDR3 is made up of 15 amino acids. Here the CDR3 DNA reads TGTGCCAGCAGCAACAACGGACAGGTCAAGAGGGCCCAGTACTTC. Its protein product is CASSNNGQVKRAQYF.

The chain combines TRBV5-1 with TRBJ2-1, with TRBD2 matching over 10 bases. After removal of 3 bases from V and 7 bases from J, the junction contained 7 bases not matched to a gene. The CDR3 is made up of 15 amino acids. The germline V gene encodes CDR1 SGHRS and CDR2 YFSETQ. Here the CDR3 reads CASSYDSGGTNEQFF. CDR3 bases: TGCGCCAGCAGCTACGATAGCGGGGGGACAAATGAGCAGTTCTTC.

The rearrangement links TRBV5-4 to TRBJ2-1; maybe TRBD2 (5 bases). CDR3 size: 13 residues. Trimming pared 4 bases from V and 8 bases from J, leaving 13 bases between. Germline V lookup: CDR1 SGHNT, CDR2 YYREEE (reference sequence). This chain's CDR3 is CASSLWSGDEQFF. The CDR3 DNA sequence: TGTGCCAGCAGCCTCTGGTCCGGGGATGAGCAGTTCTTC.

The chain combines TRBV5-1 with TRBJ1-1; 10 bases align to TRBD1. With 4 bases clipped from V and 1 base from J, the junction kept 7 bases outside the gene matches. The CDR3 totals 16 residues. Germline CDR1 is SGHRS and CDR2 is YFSETQ. The CDR3 protein is CASSAGQGPWNTEAFF. Here the CDR3 DNA reads TGCGCCAGCAGCGCGGGACAGGGGCCATGGAACACTGAAGCTTTCTTT. The variable domain in full, with the rest retrieved from reference TRBV5-1 and TRBJ1-1, is KAGVTQTPRYLIKTRGQQVTLSCSPISGHRSVSWYQQTPGQGLQFLFEYFSETQRNKGNFPGRFSGRQFSNSRSEMNVSTLELGDSALYLCASSAGQGPWNTEAFFGQGTRLTVV.

Comment on this clone: The same CDR3 can be traced to other DNA sequences in this sample. The chain has TRBV5-1 and TRBJ1-4; D unclear. Trimming took off 2 bases at V and 8 bases at J, with 7 bases between the two ends. This CDR3 spans 12 amino acids. CDR1 is SGHRS, CDR2 YFSETQ, per germline. The CDR3 spells CASSFTGEKLFF. The DNA of the CDR3 is TGCGCCAGCAGCTTTACGGGCGAAAAACTGTTTTTT.

The chain has TRBV21-1 and TRBJ2-7; the table's D call TRBD2 went unverified against the DNA. TRBV21-1 is noted as a pseudogene. This CDR3 region has 15 residues. CDR3 protein: CASTQPGTTHYEQYF. DNA of the CDR3: TGTGCCAGCACCCAACCCGGGACTACTCACTACGAGCAGTACTTC.

Only one count was recorded for this clone. This chain connects TRBV5-1 to TRBJ1-3; 8 positions match TRBD1. The CDR3 is 15 residues long. The germline gives CDR1 SGHRS, CDR2 YFSETQ. J lost 8 bases, V lost 3 bases, and 10 bases had no gene match. The DNA of the CDR3 is TGCGCCAGCAGCTGGACAGGGCACTGGGGAGACACCATATATTTT. Encoded protein: CASSWTGHWGDTIYF. Combining the CDR3 with reference TRBV5-1 and TRBJ1-3 gives the whole variable domain KAGVTQTPRYLIKTRGQQVTLSCSPISGHRSVSWYQQTPGQGLQFLFEYFSETQRNKGNFPGRFSGRQFSNSRSEMNVSTLELGDSALYLCASSWTGHWGDTIYFGEGSWLTVV.

For the CDR3, the DNA is TGTGCCAGCGGGTTTTCCGGGAGGCACAATGAGCAGTTCTTC. Amino acids: CASGFSGRHNEQFF. The chain carries TRBV27 and TRBJ2-1, with 7 nucleotides matching TRBD2. CDR1 is MNHEY, CDR2 SMNVEV, per germline (reference sequence). The J segment lost 5 bases and the V segment lost 8 bases, leaving 9 bases of the junction unmatched. The CDR3 is 14 amino acids.

The rearrangement links TRBV7-9 to TRBJ2-1; 9 nucleotides align to TRBD1. The CDR3 sequence is 16 residues long. Germline V gene sequence: CDR1 SEHNR, CDR2 FQNEAQ (reference sequence). Losses at the gene ends were 4 bases for V and 2 bases for J; bases not matched to a gene: 6. CDR3 DNA: TGTGCCAGCAGCTCCGCTGGACAGGGGCCCTACAATGAGCAGTTCTTC. Its protein product is CASSSAGQGPYNEQFF. Filled out from reference TRBV7-9 and TRBJ2-1, the complete variable domain reads DTGVSQNPRHKITKRGQNVTFRCDPISEHNRLYWYRQTLGQGPEFLTYFQNEAQLEKSRLLSDRFSAERPKGSFSTLEIQRTEQGDSAMYLCASSSAGQGPYNEQFFGPGTRLTVL.

V and J are TRBV7-6 and TRBJ1-2, with a weak D call TRBD1 (5 bases). Per the germline V gene, CDR1 is SGHVS and CDR2 is FNYEAQ. There are 15 residues in the CDR3. V gave up 2 bases and J gave up 5 bases, with 15 bases separating them. The CDR3, as DNA: TGTGCCAGCAGCTTATCCGGGACGGGGAGGTATGGCTACACCTTC. As protein: CASSLSGTGRYGYTF.

The genes are TRBV28 and TRBJ1-4; a possible D gene is TRBD1 (6 bases). V lost 5 bases to trimming and J lost 5 bases, with 15 bases between them. Germline values: CDR1 MDHEN, CDR2 SYDVKM. The CDR3 consists of 15 residues. The DNA for the CDR3 is TGTGCCAGCAGTAGAAGGACAGATCCGAATGAAAAACTGTTTTTT. It encodes CASSRRTDPNEKLFF.

V and J are TRBV19 and TRBJ2-3; TRBD2 matches 10 bases. CDR3 length: 15 amino acids. Trimming cost V 3 bases and J 7 bases; bases outside gene matches: 7. CDR1 is LNHDA and CDR2 is SQIVND in the germline V gene (reference sequence). The DNA for the CDR3 is TGTGCCAGTAGTATCGGGCTAGCGGGAGAACATACGCAGTATTTT. As protein: CASSIGLAGEHTQYF.

This chain joins TRBV27 and TRBJ2-7, with D perhaps matching TRBD1 (6 bases). Trimming cost V 3 bases and J 9 bases, with 15 bases left between them. The CDR3 has 13 residues. Germline lookup yields CDR1 MNHEY and CDR2 SMNVEV (reference sequence). CDR3 sequence reads: CASSFDRFGGQYF. The CDR3 nucleotides are TGTGCCAGCAGTTTTGACAGGTTTGGTGGGCAGTACTTC.

The rearrangement joins TRBV6-1 to TRBJ1-3; D might be TRBD1 (6 bases). Trimming shortened V by 3 bases and J by 0 bases, and 9 bases separated the two germline ends. There are 15 residues in the CDR3. In germline, CDR1 is MNHNS, CDR2 SASEGT. The CDR3 is CASSDWDNSGNTIYF. The CDR3 DNA reads as TGTGCCAGCAGTGACTGGGACAACTCTGGAAACACCATATATTTT.

For this clone: At the DNA level, this CDR3 is encoded by other sequences in the same sample as well. This chain links TRBV11-2 with TRBJ2-3, with no clear D. Germline assignment: CDR1 SGHAT and CDR2 FQNNGV. This CDR3 region has 13 residues. V lost 5 bases and J lost 2, with 8 bases in between. DNA of the CDR3: TGTGCCAGCAGCAAAAGGCCCACAGATACGCAGTATTTT. Encoded protein: CASSKRPTDTQYF.

The rearrangement links TRBV27 to TRBJ2-1; possibly TRBD2 for D (6 bases). The CDR3 consists of 15 residues. Per the germline V gene, CDR1 is MNHEY and CDR2 is SMNVEV (reference sequence). V lost 8 bases and J lost 0, with 14 bases in between. CDR3 region: CASRRAGRSYNEQFF. The CDR3 nucleotides read TGTGCCAGCCGGCGGGCGGGACGCTCCTACAATGAGCAGTTCTTC.

The rearrangement joins TRBV7-9 to TRBJ1-6; 7 nucleotides agree with TRBD1. The CDR3 runs to 14 residues. Per germline, CDR1 SEHNR and CDR2 FQNEAQ (reference sequence). J lost 0 bases, V lost 8 bases, and 1 base had no gene match. In DNA form, the CDR3 reads TGTGCCAGCGGGACAGCCTCCTATAATTCACCCCTCCACTTT. Its protein product is CASGTASYNSPLHF.

The genes are TRBV5-1 and TRBJ2-7, with a tentative D call TRBD1 (6 bases). Trimming shortened V by 5 bases and J by 6 bases, and 21 bases separated the two germline ends. This CDR3 spans 15 amino acids. In germline, CDR1 is SGHRS, CDR2 YFSETQ. CDR3 DNA: TGCGCCAGCAGTTCGACCGGGACACAACTCCGCGAGCAGTACTTC. It encodes CASSSTGTQLREQYF.

The CDR3 reads CASSSQSYEQYF. For the CDR3, the DNA is TGCGCCAGCAGCTCACAGTCCTACGAGCAGTACTTC. The chain employs TRBV5-1 and TRBJ2-7, with D uncertain. The CDR3 totals 12 residues. Germline CDR1 reads SGHRS; CDR2 reads YFSETQ. V shed 3 bases and J shed 1 base, with 5 bases lying between them. The full variable domain, with the rest looked up from reference TRBV5-1 and TRBJ2-7, is KAGVTQTPRYLIKTRGQQVTLSCSPISGHRSVSWYQQTPGQGLQFLFEYFSETQRNKGNFPGRFSGRQFSNSRSEMNVSTLELGDSALYLCASSSQSYEQYFGPGTRLTVT.

This clone was counted between two and nine times. This chain joins TRBV2 and TRBJ2-7; D is undetermined. CDR3 length equals 15 residues. The germline CDR1 and CDR2 sequences are SNHLY and FYNNEI. With 4 bases removed from V and 0 bases from J, the gap between germline ends came to 13 bases. In DNA, the CDR3 is TGTGCCAGCAGTGTAGACGGAAGCCTCTCCTACGAGCAGTACTTC. This encodes CASSVDGSLSYEQYF.

V is TRBV4-2 and J is TRBJ2-1; TRBD2 matches at 9 bases. CDR1 and CDR2 (germline): LGHNA, YNFKEQ. J was trimmed by 4 bases and V by 1 base; bases with no gene match: 5. The CDR3 covers 16 residues. The CDR3 loop is CASSQASGDVYNEQFF. DNA for the CDR3: TGTGCCAGCAGCCAAGCTAGCGGGGATGTTTACAATGAGCAGTTCTTC.

The chain employs TRBV11-2 and TRBJ2-3; possibly TRBD2 for D (5 bases). Germline-derived CDR1 and CDR2 are SGHAT and FQNNGV. The germline V and J ends were trimmed by 2 bases and 2 bases, with 14 bases remaining between them. The CDR3 contains 16 residues. The CDR3 loop is CASSLLAGRTTDTQYF. CDR3 coding DNA: TGTGCCAGCAGCTTACTAGCCGGCCGTACCACAGATACGCAGTATTTT. Supplemented by reference TRBV11-2 and TRBJ2-3, the full variable domain reads EAGVAQSPRYKIIEKRQSVAFWCNPISGHATLYWYQQILGQGPKLLIQFQNNGVVDDSQLPKDRFSAERLKGVDSTLKIQPAKLEDSAVYLCASSLLAGRTTDTQYFGPGTRLTVL.

The V call is TRBV30, the J call TRBJ2-7; no reliable D call. The V gene's germline CDR1 is GTSNPN and CDR2 SVGIG (reference sequence). The ends were cut back, 3 bases at V and 0 bases at J, with 3 bases in the middle. CDR3 length: 11 residues. Here the CDR3 reads CAWRASYEQYF. Here the CDR3 DNA reads TGTGCCTGGAGGGCCTCCTACGAGCAGTACTTC.

The chain links TRBV7-9 to TRBJ2-3; TRBD1 is a possible D gene (6 bases). Trimming removed 8 bases at V and 0 bases at J, with 12 bases between. The germline CDR1 and CDR2 sequences are SEHNR and FQNEAQ (reference sequence). This CDR3 is built from 14 residues. CDR3: CASRGHLSTDTQYF. Written as DNA, the CDR3 is TGTGCCAGCCGGGGACATCTAAGCACAGATACGCAGTATTTT. The full variable domain, completed using reference TRBV7-9 and TRBJ2-3, is DTGVSQNPRHKITKRGQNVTFRCDPISEHNRLYWYRQTLGQGPEFLTYFQNEAQLEKSRLLSDRFSAERPKGSFSTLEIQRTEQGDSAMYLCASRGHLSTDTQYFGPGTRLTVL.